Below, 20 T cell receptor beta chains from the same sample are listed, as sequenced in a study of beta chain features in type 1 diabetes. The study, taken as a whole, reports: Significant though moderate, a shortening of TCRB CDR3s appeared in all four CD4+ subsets of Type 1 diabetes patients.

Their antigens remain unidentified. Reverse transcription of all isolated RNA meant that expressed TCRB transcripts were sequenced. Here immunoSEQ multiplex PCR was the method, and the copy in TCRdb shows in-frame clones only, minus some. Among 550,000 to 850,000 clones listed, around 15% were seen once. The specimen was naive CD4+ T cells from blood. These receptor sequences come from a man aged 18-30 years with type 1 diabetes.

The CDR3 loop is CAWSVGTGGGKTQYF. CDR3 sequence (DNA): TGTGCCTGGAGTGTGGGGACAGGAGGTGGGAAGACCCAGTACTTC. This rearrangement joins TRBV30 to TRBJ2-5, with 8 bases fitting TRBD1. The length of the CDR3 is 15 residues. Germline values: CDR1 GTSNPN, CDR2 SVGIG (reference sequence). Germline trimming cut 0 bases from V and 6 bases from J; bases unmatched to any gene: 9.

This clone was found a few times. Other DNA sequences of this sample code for an identical CDR3. The rearrangement links TRBV28 to TRBJ2-3; D remains unclear. In germline, CDR1 is MDHEN, CDR2 SYDVKM. The CDR3 runs 13 residues. Trimming removed 2 bases at V and 2 bases at J, with 5 bases between. CDR3: CASSLAVTDTQYF. The CDR3, as DNA: TGTGCCAGCAGTTTAGCGGTCACAGATACGCAGTATTTT.

In this sample, this clone turned up a few times. The chain links TRBV29-1 to TRBJ1-5, with D tentatively TRBD1 (6 bases). Germline V gives CDR1 SQVTM, CDR2 ANQGSEA. V was clipped by 6 bases and J by 4 bases, with 10 bases between them. The CDR3 contains 12 residues. The CDR3 DNA is TGCAGCGTATCAGGGGATAATCAGCCCCAGCATTTT. This codes for CSVSGDNQPQHF.

CDR3 sequence (DNA): TGTGCCTGGAGTCCCGGGAGAGCTGAAGCTTTCTTT. It yields the protein CAWSPGRAEAFF. This rearrangement joins TRBV30 to TRBJ1-1; no definite D call. CDR3 length: 12 residues. Per the germline V gene, CDR1 is GTSNPN and CDR2 is SVGIG (reference sequence). Trimming pared 2 bases from V and 6 bases from J, leaving 10 bases between.

In its sample, this clone was seen a few times. The V and J genes are TRBV19 and TRBJ2-1; weak D call: TRBD1 (5 bases). Germline CDR1 reads LNHDA; CDR2 reads SQIVND (reference sequence). The CDR3 loop spans 16 amino acids. Trimming stripped 4 bases from V and 0 bases from J, with 13 bases between. In DNA form, the CDR3 reads TGTGCCAGTAGTACCCCCCAGGGTAGCTCCTACAATGAGCAGTTCTTC. Translating gives CASSTPQGSSYNEQFF.

For this clone: Different DNA sequences within this sample yield the same CDR3. The J gene is TRBJ2-3, the V gene TRBV28; D gene uncertain. V was shortened by 2 bases and J by 3 bases, with 3 bases between the two germline ends. This CDR3 has 12 residues. CDR1 is MDHEN and CDR2 is SYDVKM in the germline V gene. The CDR3 coding sequence is TGTGCCAGCAGTTTAAGAACAGATACGCAGTATTTT. It translates to CASSLRTDTQYF.

This clone was seen a few times. Other nucleotide sequences in the sample specify the same CDR3. The chain couples TRBV7-9 to TRBJ1-2, with D perhaps matching TRBD1 (6 bases). The CDR3 sequence is 13 residues long. Germline CDR1 reads SEHNR; CDR2 reads FQNEAQ (reference sequence). V was cut by 5 bases and J by 4 bases, with 11 bases left in between. The CDR3, as DNA: TGTGCCAGCAGCCCCGACAGGTCCTATGGCTACACCTTC. Its protein product is CASSPDRSYGYTF.

The chain links TRBV30 to TRBJ2-7, with D possibly being TRBD1 or TRBD2 (5 bases each). The CDR3 totals 11 residues. Trimming shortened V by 4 bases and J by 8 bases, and 12 bases separated the two germline ends. Germline CDR1 is GTSNPN and CDR2 is SVGIG (reference sequence). The CDR3 coding sequence is TGTGCCTGGACGGAGAGGGGACAGCAGTACTTC. Its protein product is CAWTERGQQYF.

This clone appeared a few times. The gene calls are TRBV28 and TRBJ2-1, with 7 bases identical to TRBD2. The CDR3 loop spans 15 amino acids. Trimming took 2 bases from V and 6 from J; bases not matched to a gene: 7. CDR1 is MDHEN, CDR2 SYDVKM, per germline. CDR3 in DNA: TGTGCCAGCAGTTTAGATCTAGCGGACCCCAATGAGCAGTTCTTC. Its protein product is CASSLDLADPNEQFF.

The table lists this clone with a count of one. The chain combines TRBV5-6 with TRBJ2-1; perhaps TRBD1 as D (5 bases). Trimming took 1 base from V and 9 from J, leaving 8 bases between them. Germline lookup yields CDR1 SGHDT and CDR2 YYEEEE. The CDR3 runs to 12 residues. Here the CDR3 reads CASSLRRVEQFF. Written as DNA, the CDR3 is TGTGCCAGCAGCTTGCGCAGGGTTGAGCAGTTCTTC.

The V and J genes are TRBV11-3 and TRBJ1-6, with 7 bases matching TRBD1. The CDR3 covers 16 residues. Unmatched junction bases numbered 7, after V lost 2 bases and J lost 6 bases. Germline V lookup: CDR1 SGHNT, CDR2 YENEEA. Here the CDR3 reads CASSLWGTVSNSPLHF. CDR3 sequence (DNA): TGTGCCAGCAGCTTATGGGGGACAGTGAGTAATTCACCCCTCCACTTT.

The rearrangement links TRBV25-1 to TRBJ1-2; a weak D match, TRBD1 (5 bases). The CDR3 runs to 15 residues. Trimming removed 2 bases at V and 8 bases at J, with 18 bases between. Germline V gene data show CDR1 as MGHDK and CDR2 as SYGVNS. In DNA, the CDR3 is TGTGCCAGCAGTGAACCAGGGCTAGGGAGAAAAGGCTACACCTTC. The encoded protein is CASSEPGLGRKGYTF.

This chain links TRBV6-4 with TRBJ1-2; 7 bases fit TRBD1. The CDR3 contains 14 residues. The V gene end was trimmed by 5 bases and the J gene end by 4 bases; junction bases not matched to a gene: 7. Per the germline V gene, CDR1 is MRHNA and CDR2 is SNTAGT. The CDR3 loop reads CASSTGANAYGYTF. CDR3 in DNA: TGTGCCAGCAGTACAGGGGCGAACGCCTATGGCTACACCTTC.

There are a few counts of this clone. The chain couples TRBV7-8 to TRBJ2-2; no reliable D call. Germline CDR1 reads SGHVS; CDR2 reads FQNEAQ. The CDR3 contains 16 residues. V was clipped by 5 bases and J by 0 bases, with 13 bases between them. The CDR3 DNA follows: TGTGCCAGCAGCCCTCCTTTGGTCGCGAACACCGGGGAGCTGTTTTTT. It translates to CASSPPLVANTGELFF.

The chain recombines TRBV11-2 with TRBJ1-3; D may be TRBD1 (5 bases). Trimming removed 5 bases from V and 0 bases from J, with 11 bases in between. The CDR3 is made up of 15 amino acids. In germline, CDR1 is SGHAT, CDR2 FQNNGV. CDR3 protein: CASSRQPPSGNTIYF. As DNA, the CDR3 is TGTGCCAGCAGCCGACAGCCACCCTCTGGAAACACCATATATTTT.

The chain joins TRBV30 to TRBJ2-7; D may be TRBD2 (5 bases). Trimming stripped 6 bases from V and 3 bases from J, with 9 bases between. This CDR3 is 11 amino acids long. Germline loops: CDR1 GTSNPN, CDR2 SVGIG (reference sequence). CDR3: CACGIYYEQYF. CDR3 DNA: TGTGCCTGCGGGATCTACTACGAGCAGTACTTC.

The V gene is TRBV7-9, the J gene TRBJ2-5; perhaps TRBD1 as D (5 bases). CDR3 length equals 14 residues. Between the trimmed V and J ends, which lost 0 bases and 4 bases, there was a span of 9 bases. The germline V gene has CDR1 SEHNR and CDR2 FQNEAQ (reference sequence). CDR3 loop: CASSLALGVETQYF. DNA of the CDR3: TGTGCCAGCAGCTTAGCTTTAGGGGTAGAGACCCAGTACTTC.

The chain combines TRBV30 with TRBJ1-6; D is ambiguous. From germline, CDR1 is GTSNPN and CDR2 SVGIG (reference sequence). The CDR3 length is 13 residues. Deletions cut 4 bases from V and 5 bases from J, with 9 bases between. CDR3 loop: CAWKVYHNSPLHF. CDR3 in DNA: TGTGCCTGGAAGGTTTACCATAATTCACCCCTCCACTTT.

This clone was detected only a few times. This chain connects TRBV28 to TRBJ2-7, with D possibly called TRBD1 or TRBD2 (5 bases each). This CDR3 has 14 amino acids. V was pared by 3 bases and J by 4 bases, with 13 bases between. The germline gives CDR1 MDHEN, CDR2 SYDVKM. CDR3 protein: CASSFSSGPYEQYF. CDR3 bases: TGTGCCAGCAGTTTCTCCTCGGGACCTTACGAGCAGTACTTC.

The table lists this clone with a few counts. Other nucleotide sequences in the sample specify the same CDR3. The chain uses TRBV30 and TRBJ2-5; TRBD1 might be the D (5 bases). Germline loops: CDR1 GTSNPN, CDR2 SVGIG (reference sequence). The CDR3 loop spans 11 amino acids. Between the trimmed V and J ends, which lost 1 base and 5 bases, there was a span of 5 bases. CDR3: CAWSGGETQYF. The CDR3 DNA sequence: TGTGCCTGGAGTGGGGGCGAGACCCAGTACTTC.